This T cell receptor (beta chain) was found in a study of shared clonotypes between healthy human individuals (dated by TCRdb to the early 2020s). For the study in its entirety: A few men and a couple of women, aged 18 to 49 years, made up the cohort. For each donor, CD4 naive and CD4 memory were each run on three plates, CD8 naive on two plates, and CD8 memory on one plate. To estimate repertoire size and how much clonotypes are shared between individuals, the study performed deep sequencing of blood TCR repertoires from roughly five healthy adults. Libraries were prepared and TCR repertoires were sequenced by different laboratories using diverse techniques, in order to increase sequencing depth and limit assay-specific biases. Leukapheresis yielded between about 0.85 and 10 billion PBMCs per donor. Beyond this particular receptor, the publication reports: Larger estimated clonotype richness was generally found for naive subsets than for memory subsets. Only blood was sampled, and tissue TCR repertoires likely differ from those in blood. Rarefaction of sorted-subset datasets indicated incomplete sequencing despite the large sequencing depth. Higher generation probabilities were observed for clonotypes shared by all four sorted-subset donors than for non-shared clonotypes. Because the study included a small number of donors, the genetic and exposure-history diversity represented was limited. Approximately 5% of naive CD4, around 3.5% of naive CD8, about 2.4% of memory CD4, and around 0.4% of memory CD8 clonotypes were shared across several donors. Pairwise subsampling indicated that sequencing depth was expected to affect the degree of clonotype sharing among donors.

At the junction V is shortened by 3 bases and J by 1 base, with 7 bases in between. The CDR3, from cysteine to phenylalanine, totals 13 residues. Only CDR3 DNA remains: 39 bases, in frame from the first base. As encoded in the germline V gene, CDR1 is SGHRS while CDR2 is YFSETQ. The donors were healthy, HIV-negative adults who had no recently reported acute infections or vaccinations. Only Caucasian adults living in Nashville, Tennessee, USA were represented among the donors. Magnetic negative selection was used to enrich CD4+ T cells, after which naive cells were positively selected on CD45RA and the negative fraction became the memory subset. Blood was collected by leukapheresis, and PBMCs were isolated by Ficoll-Histopaque density gradient centrifugation and then cryopreserved in liquid nitrogen vapor phase. Analytical flow cytometry was used to check the purity and quantity of every magnetically sorted T cell population. Each sorted fraction had its genomic DNA isolated and then quantified by UV absorbance on a Nanodrop 2000c.

Concerning this clone itself: Its antigen target is currently unknown. Base qualities are not recorded, but no much larger clone differs from it by a single base.

Using the deep immunoSEQ assay, multiplex PCR amplified TCR CDR3 regions from genomic DNA. For each cell subset, the extracted genomic DNA was distributed evenly across all wells of several immunoSEQ 96-well plates, and each plate served as one replicate. For sorted subsets, each replicate PCR was loaded with around 200 ng genomic DNA, equivalent to some 27,000 T cell genomes. Purified libraries were quantified with a Qubit 3.0 fluorometer, sized on a Bioanalyzer 2100, and re-quantified with the KAPA Library Quantification kit. Every immunoSEQ 96-well plate was sequenced on a separate single-read 150-cycle Illumina NextSeq 550 flow cell. The published analysis was carried out like this. Because the immunoSEQ output included only junctional sequences and no quality scores, the filtering could not be the same as the filtering used for full-length reads. Sequences were annotated with PyIR, a Python wrapper for IgBLAST v1.9, using IMGT germline references to assign V/J genes and CDR3. Reads were removed for weak V/J assignments (E-value above 1e-6), missing CDR3, stop codons, out-of-frame junctions, or ambiguous translated residues. A V3J clonotype was defined by an identical inferred V gene, J gene, and CDR3 amino acid sequence. Percentage overlap between repertoires was calculated by dividing the number of shared unique clonotypes by the size of the smaller repertoire. Repertoire richness was assessed with RTK rarefaction, the Chao1 estimator, and Recon v2.1 estimates of unobserved clonotypes. Generation probabilities were computed with OLGA for all TCRbeta clonotypes obtained by the gDNA method from four donors. This is the immuneACCESS table as TCRdb keeps it, with only in-frame sequences that have V and J called. A part of the clones is gone; compared with another copy, unresolved V genes explain less than half, and the rest is unexplained. D and trimming come from the DNA, and the V and J calls and clone size come from that table. Here the sample has approximately 1,000,000 clones; around three quarters occur a single time. The ten largest clones take up around 0.47% of the sample.

The sample was memory CD4+ T cells from PBMCs. Read against the paper, the sample's cell subset or site label means: CD45RA-negative fraction. Recombination joined TRBV5-1 with TRBJ2-5; the D gene cannot be resolved reliably. This sequence originates from a man aged 18 to 35 in good health. Some clones in this sample may be carry-over from other donors' samples. The DNA sequence reads TGCGCCAGCAGCTCAAGTATCCAAGAGACCCAGTACTTC. It translates as CASSSSIQETQYF. Outside the CDR3, residues come from the reference TRBV5-1 and TRBJ2-5 proteins, so the full variable domain is: KAGVTQTPRYLIKTRGQQVTLSCSPISGHRSVSWYQQTPGQGLQFLFEYFSETQRNKGNFPGRFSGRQFSNSRSEMNVSTLELGDSALYLCASSSSIQETQYFGPGTRLLVL.